The T cell receptor (beta chain) under discussion was sequenced for a study of blood T cell repertoires in COVID-19. Study as a whole: Spain, Italy and the United States supplied samples that represented acute and convalescent COVID-19. PBMCs, B-cell-depleted T cells, or T cells were the source of the cDNA or gDNA that made up the material.

The CDR3 has 19 residues. The germline gives CDR1 LNHDA, CDR2 SQIVND (reference sequence). Losses at the gene ends were 2 bases for V and 3 bases for J; bases not matched to a gene: 13. The authors' processing: Estimation of nucleated cell counts relied on the amplification of reference gene primers. Sequencing used immunoSEQ multiplex PCR; TCRdb keeps in-frame clones, though not all of them. V and J calls and clone size are as listed in that table; D and trimming were resolved from the DNA. The sample yields roughly 140,000 clones, 80% to 90% seen once. This clone was seen just once. This rearrangement joins TRBV19 to TRBJ2-1, with 10 positions matching TRBD2. Source material: peripheral blood. The sequence was collected from a woman in her forties or fifties in a cohort sampled during active or convalescent COVID-19. DNA for the CDR3: TGTGCCAGTAGTATAAGGGCCAGCGGGGGGGCCTGGGGCTACAATGAGCAGTTCTTC. This translates into CASSIRASGGAWGYNEQFF. Variable domain in full (rest from reference TRBV19 and TRBJ2-1): DGGITQSPKYLFRKEGQNVTLSCEQNLNHDAMYWYRQDPGQGLRLIYYSQIVNDFQKGDIAEGYSVSREKKESFPLTVTSAQKNPTAFYLCASSIRASGGAWGYNEQFFGPGTRLTVL.